Each of the 17 T cell receptor beta chains below was sequenced from the same sample in a study of CD8+CD57+ T cells in acquired aplastic anemia. It was patients with CD8+CD57+ cell expansion by flow cytometry who were chosen for sequencing. According to the study, genomic DNA was the template for TCR beta VDJ and CDR3 profiling. TCRdb processed the reads anew with MiXCR; each CDR3 protein has one entry. Among hundreds of thousands of distinct CDR3 sequences, roughly a third were seen once, and the ten largest hold 0.75% to 0.95%. Material: sorted CD4+, CD8+, or CD8+CD57+ T cells (not recorded which) from PBMCs. Receptors were obtained from a human donor with aplastic anemia.

This clonotype turned up a few times. This chain links TRBV30 with TRBJ2-7, with 9 bases fitting TRBD1. The V segment lost 3 bases and the J segment 6 bases; nucleotides outside the gene matches: 3. This CDR3 region has 12 residues. Germline V lookup: CDR1 GTSNPN, CDR2 SVGIG (reference sequence). The CDR3 DNA reads TGTGCCTGGAGAAGGACAGGGGCCGAGCAGTACTTC. Translated: CAWRRTGAEQYF.

This clonotype was recorded many times. CDR3 DNA sequence: TGTGCCAGTAGTCGGACAGGGTGGACCTACAATGAGCAGTTCTTC. This translates into CASSRTGWTYNEQFF. V gene TRBV19 combines with J gene TRBJ2-1, with 8 positions matching TRBD1. V gave up 5 bases and J gave up 2 bases; unmatched junction bases: 5. Germline assignment: CDR1 LNHDA and CDR2 SQIVND (reference sequence). This CDR3 contains 15 residues.

Comment on this clonotype: A read error may be the cause here, since a much bigger clone is one base away. Because the CDR3 is missing its conserved closing phenylalanine or tryptophan, this is likely a read error. The chain joins TRBV12-3 or TRBV12-4 to TRBJ1-2; D is undetermined. V lost 6 bases and J 4 bases, leaving 12 bases between the germline ends. CDR3 length: 13 amino acids. This CDR3 is CASRYDVIYGYTL. The CDR3 DNA is TGTGCCAGCAGATACGACGTTATCTATGGCTACACCCTC.

This sequence joins TRBV7-9 and TRBJ1-1, with 7 bases that match TRBD1. The CDR3 totals 14 residues. CDR1 and CDR2 from the germline V gene are SEHNR and FQNEAQ (reference sequence). J lost 5 bases, V lost 5 bases, and 8 bases had no gene match. The CDR3 sequence: CASSLYDRETEAFF. CDR3 bases: TGTGCCAGCAGCCTATACGACAGGGAAACTGAAGCTTTCTTT.

CDR3 nucleotides: TGTGCCAGCAGCGTAGGAAGAGGGGGGGTACCCTTACAAGAGACCCAGTACTTC. Its protein product is CASSVGRGGVPLQETQYF. This sequence joins TRBV9 and TRBJ2-5, with D possibly being TRBD2 (7 bases). The CDR3 length is 18 residues. CDR1 and CDR2 (germline): SGDLS, YYNGEE. Trimming stripped 0 bases from V and 2 bases from J, with 20 bases between.

The rearrangement uses TRBV25-1 and TRBJ2-6; TRBD1 is a possible D gene (5 bases). Germline lookup yields CDR1 MGHDK and CDR2 SYGVNS. The CDR3 totals 16 residues. V was cut by 2 bases and J by 0 bases, with 8 bases left in between. The CDR3 DNA follows: TGTGCCAGCAGTGAAGACAGACTCTCTGGGGCCAACGTCCTGACTTTC. Translated: CASSEDRLSGANVLTF.

Many counts were recorded for this clonotype. The gene calls are TRBV29-1 and TRBJ1-1; D call uncertain. V was shortened by 6 bases and J by 0 bases, with 11 bases between the two germline ends. Germline values: CDR1 SQVTM, CDR2 ANQGSEA. The CDR3 sequence is 13 residues long. This CDR3 is CSVQTRMNTEAFF. The CDR3 nucleotides read TGCAGCGTGCAGACACGCATGAACACTGAAGCTTTCTTT. Full variable domain (rest looked up from reference TRBV29-1 and TRBJ1-1): SAVISQKPSRDICQRGTSLTIQCQVDSQVTMMFWYRQQPGQSLTLIATANQGSEATYESGFVIDKFPISRPNLTFSTLTVSNMSPEDSSIYLCSVQTRMNTEAFFGQGTRLTVV.

Many counts were recorded for this clonotype. Germline and junction disagree at one end, which may indicate a read error. This chain joins TRBV5-1 and TRBJ1-4; D is uncertain. In germline, CDR1 is SGHRS, CDR2 YFSETQ. CDR3 size: 11 residues. For the CDR3, the DNA is TGCGCCAGCAGCTTGTTAGACACCCTCGGTTTT. As protein: CASSLLDTLGF.

As for this clonotype: A much larger clone lies a single base off, so this may be a read error. The chain carries TRBV5-1 and TRBJ2-7; 7 nucleotides agree with TRBD1. The CDR3 extends over 16 amino acids. J was trimmed by 1 base and V by 4 bases; bases with no gene match: 11. Germline-derived CDR1 and CDR2 are SGHRS and YFSETQ. Written as DNA, the CDR3 is TGCGCCAGCAGCACCGGAAGGACAGGAGATTCCTACGAGCAGTACGTC. Amino acids: CASSTGRTGDSYEQYV.

V and J are TRBV28 and TRBJ2-7; possible D gene TRBD2, 6 bases. Trimming took 6 bases from V and 0 from J, leaving 18 bases between them. The CDR3 is 16 residues long. Germline assignment: CDR1 MDHEN and CDR2 SYDVKM. CDR3 region: CASSLLIGRFSYEQYF. DNA of the CDR3: TGTGCCAGCAGCCTTTTGATAGGGAGGTTCTCCTACGAGCAGTACTTC.

The count of this clonotype is one. V usage is TRBV29-1 and J usage is TRBJ1-2; 10 positions agree with TRBD1. CDR3 size: 15 residues. V lost 5 bases to trimming and J lost 4 bases; unmatched junction nucleotides: 10. Per the germline V gene, CDR1 is SQVTM and CDR2 is ANQGSEA. The CDR3 spells CSVLLDRGAGYGYTF. CDR3 nucleotide sequence: TGCAGCGTTCTATTGGACAGGGGGGCGGGCTATGGCTACACCTTC.

This clonotype was counted between two and nine times. This chain uses TRBV6-1 with TRBJ1-1; D might be TRBD1 (6 bases). Germline V gives CDR1 MNHNS, CDR2 SASEGT. With 7 bases removed from V and 4 bases from J, the gap between germline ends came to 16 bases. This CDR3 has 14 amino acids. This chain's CDR3 is CASTRAGASTEAFF. CDR3 DNA sequence: TGTGCCAGCACGAGGGCAGGGGCTAGCACTGAAGCTTTCTTT.

This clonotype was seen ten or more times. This chain uses TRBV4-3 with TRBJ1-2; D not resolved. CDR3 length: 15 residues. Germline V gene lookup returns CDR1 LGHNA and CDR2 YSLEER. V gave up 0 bases and J gave up 8 bases, with 16 bases separating them. The CDR3 nucleotides are TGCGCCAGCAGCCAAGACAACCAGGCCTCGGGAGGCTACACCTTC. This sequence encodes CASSQDNQASGGYTF.

This clonotype was seen a handful of times. The J gene is TRBJ1-2, the V gene TRBV27; possibly TRBD1 for D (5 bases). V was shortened by 5 bases and J by 4 bases, with 17 bases between the two germline ends. Per the germline V gene, CDR1 is MNHEY and CDR2 is SMNVEV (reference sequence). The CDR3 has 15 residues. The CDR3: CASSPGTVIGYGYTF. CDR3 nucleotides: TGTGCCAGCAGTCCGGGGACGGTTATCGGCTATGGCTACACCTTC.

This rearrangement joins TRBV2 to TRBJ1-2, with D perhaps TRBD1 (5 bases). CDR1 and CDR2 (germline): SNHLY, FYNNEI. The ends were cut back, 11 bases at V and 2 bases at J, with 15 bases in the middle. The CDR3 sequence is 13 residues long. DNA for the CDR3: TGTGCCTGGGTGGGACTGGGCAACTATGGCTACACCTTC. This sequence encodes CAWVGLGNYGYTF.

Many counts were recorded for this clonotype. Compared with germline, one end of the junction differs, possibly owing to a read error. This chain joins TRBV7-2 and TRBJ2-7, with 10 bases that match TRBD2. The CDR3 sequence is 14 residues long. The germline gives CDR1 SGHTA, CDR2 FQGNSA. CDR3 in amino acids: CASSLAGVNYEQYF. The CDR3 DNA sequence: TGTGCCAGCAGCCTAGCGGGGGTTAACTACGAGCAGTACTTC.

This clonotype was counted between two and nine times. The V and J genes are TRBV7-2 and TRBJ2-5; 9 positions match TRBD1. From germline, CDR1 is SGHTA and CDR2 FQGNSA. CDR3 length: 14 residues. V was pared by 6 bases and J by 1 base, with 3 bases of the junction left unmatched. The CDR3 region is CASRGQGTQETQYF. In DNA, the CDR3 is TGTGCCAGCAGGGGACAGGGAACCCAAGAGACCCAGTACTTC. The whole variable domain, filled in from reference TRBV7-2 and TRBJ2-5, reads GAGVSQSPSNKVTEKGKDVELRCDPISGHTALYWYRQSLGQGLEFLIYFQGNSAPDKSGLPSDRFSAERTGGSVSTLTIQRTQQEDSAVYLCASRGQGTQETQYFGPGTRLLVL.